Below, one TCR beta chain is given with its context. The sample is drawn from a study of T cell changes during pregnancy in multiple sclerosis. Germline trimming cut 9 bases from V and 8 bases from J; bases unmatched to any gene: 15. In germline, CDR1 is SGHRS, CDR2 YFSETQ. The CDR3 sequence is 15 residues long. Using immunoSEQ multiplex PCR, the repertoire was profiled, and TCRdb retains in-frame clones only, with some absent. This sample has 91,000 or so clones, with around 92% found just once. The sequencing used peripheral blood, collected after pregnancy. The receptor was isolated from a female donor with multiple sclerosis, enrolled in a pregnancy study. V is TRBV5-1 and J is TRBJ1-2; 11 bases are a match to TRBD1. CDR3 amino acids: CATGSPGQGALGYTF. CDR3 nucleotide sequence: TGCGCCACCGGATCCCCTGGACAGGGGGCGTTGGGCTACACCTTC.